The 31 T cell receptor beta chains below all came from one sample that was sequenced in a study of blood T cell repertoires in COVID-19 (dated by TCRdb to 2020 to 2021). The library relied on the immunoSEQ multiplex PCR assay. TCRdb carries this immuneACCESS record with in-frame sequences only. Its versions omit some clonotypes, under half of them owing to an unresolved V gene in the studies checked, with the rest unexplained. The sample contains around 500,000 clones, 80% to 90% of them found a single time. The top ten clones comprise roughly 3.2% of the sample. What was sequenced was peripheral blood. The receptors were gathered from a human donor in a cohort sampled during active COVID-19.

This sequence joins TRBV6-5 and TRBJ1-5; a possible D gene is TRBD1 (6 bases). CDR3 length equals 15 residues. V lost 2 bases to trimming and J lost 2 bases, with 10 bases between them. Germline V lookup: CDR1 MNHEY, CDR2 SVGAGI. CDR3 residues: CASSYGAGGNQPQHF. The CDR3 nucleotides are TGTGCCAGCAGTTACGGGGCAGGGGGCAATCAGCCCCAGCATTTT.

The V gene is TRBV5-4, the J gene TRBJ2-2; 14 bases fit TRBD2. Germline assignment: CDR1 SGHNT and CDR2 YYREEE (reference sequence). The CDR3 is 18 amino acids. J lost 2 bases, V lost 4 bases, and 7 bases had no gene match. The CDR3 DNA reads as TGTGCCAGCAGCAAGGGACTAGCGGGAGAAGGAAACACCGGGGAGCTGTTTTTT. Translated, it gives CASSKGLAGEGNTGELFF.

This chain connects TRBV7-3 to TRBJ2-1, with D possibly TRBD1 on 5 matching bases. Germline V lookup: CDR1 SGHTA, CDR2 FQGTGA. Trimming shortened V by 5 bases and J by 8 bases, and 10 bases separated the two germline ends. This CDR3 has 12 amino acids. CDR3 nucleotides: TGTGCCAGCAGCGTAGTAGGGGATGAGCAGTTCTTC. Translation gives CASSVVGDEQFF.

The chain joins TRBV2 to TRBJ2-5; no clear D gene. This CDR3 has 14 residues. CDR1 is SNHLY, CDR2 FYNNEI, per germline. V was shortened by 5 bases and J by 1 base, with 11 bases between the two germline ends. DNA of the CDR3: TGTGCCAGCAGTCCACGACGAGGCCAAGAGACCCAGTACTTC. It translates to CASSPRRGQETQYF.

The genes are TRBV6-1 and TRBJ1-1, with a possible D match to TRBD1 (5 bases). Trimming cost V 2 bases and J 7 bases, with 11 bases left between them. Germline V lookup: CDR1 MNHNS, CDR2 SASEGT. This CDR3 region has 13 residues. The CDR3 sequence: CASSERQGNEAFF. The CDR3 DNA sequence: TGTGCCAGCAGTGAAAGGCAGGGAAATGAAGCTTTCTTT.

This sequence joins TRBV7-9 and TRBJ2-3, with TRBD2 identical over 10 bases. The CDR3 loop spans 15 amino acids. With V trimmed by 5 bases and J by 6 bases, 8 bases remained unmatched. Germline V gene data show CDR1 as SEHNR and CDR2 as FQNEAQ (reference sequence). The CDR3 nucleotides are TGTGCCAGCAGCGCTAGCGGGAGCCGAGCGGATACGCAGTATTTT. Protein sequence: CASSASGSRADTQYF.

The gene calls are TRBV28 and TRBJ1-4, with D hard to call. The CDR3 is 14 amino acids. V was cut by 6 bases and J by 5 bases, with 13 bases left in between. Germline CDR1 MDHEN, CDR2 SYDVKM. In DNA, the CDR3 is TGTGCCAGCAGATCTTGGCCAATCAATGAAAAACTGTTTTTT. Its protein product is CASRSWPINEKLFF.

This chain links TRBV14 with TRBJ1-1; perhaps TRBD1 as D (6 bases). The V and J ends lost 4 bases and 8 bases respectively, with 17 bases between them. CDR3 length equals 14 residues. Germline V lookup: CDR1 SGHDN, CDR2 FVKESK. The CDR3, as DNA: TGTGCCAGCAGCCCCCCGACTGCCGGGACAGAAGCTTTCTTT. Translation gives CASSPPTAGTEAFF. Full variable domain (outside the CDR3, taken from reference TRBV14 and TRBJ1-1): EAGVTQFPSHSVIEKGQTVTLRCDPISGHDNLYWYRRVMGKEIKFLLHFVKESKQDESGMPNNRFLAERTGGTYSTLKVQPAELEDSGVYFCASSPPTAGTEAFFGQGTRLTVV.

A note on this clone: At one boundary the junction diverges from the germline segment, which might be a read error. The V and J genes are TRBV7-2 and TRBJ2-5; 10 bases are shared with TRBD2. Germline V lookup: CDR1 SGHTA, CDR2 FQGNSA. The CDR3 runs 14 residues. The CDR3 sequence: CASSLAGGHETQYF. The CDR3 DNA reads TGTGCCAGCAGTTTAGCGGGAGGTCACGAGACCCAGTACTTC.

The J gene is TRBJ1-1, the V gene TRBV30; 7 bases are a match to TRBD1. Germline V CDR1 and CDR2: GTSNPN, SVGIG (reference sequence). This CDR3 is 14 amino acids long. V lost 4 bases and J lost 0; bases outside the gene matches: 5. The CDR3 protein is CAWNIGQVNTEAFF. The CDR3 DNA is TGTGCCTGGAATATAGGACAGGTGAACACTGAAGCTTTCTTT.

The V call is TRBV7-8, the J call TRBJ2-5, with 8 bases fitting TRBD1. The germline gives CDR1 SGHVS, CDR2 FQNEAQ. The ends lost 6 bases at V and 2 bases at J; junction bases unmatched: 2. The CDR3 covers 13 residues. The CDR3: CASRDRVQETQYF. The CDR3 DNA reads as TGTGCCAGCAGGGACAGGGTACAAGAGACCCAGTACTTC.

The genes are TRBV20-1 and TRBJ1-5; D uncertain. This CDR3 contains 11 residues. The ends were cut back, 1 base at V and 7 bases at J, with 5 bases in the middle. CDR1 is DFQATT and CDR2 is SNEGSKA in the germline V gene (reference sequence). The CDR3 loop is CSARGQQPQHF. Here the CDR3 DNA reads TGCAGTGCTAGAGGGCAGCAGCCCCAGCATTTT.

The V gene is TRBV4-1, the J gene TRBJ1-4; 7 bases are shared with TRBD1. The CDR3 contains 15 residues. Germline lookup yields CDR1 MGHRA and CDR2 YSYEKL. V lost 6 bases and J lost 8; bases outside the gene matches: 12. For the CDR3, the DNA is TGCGCCAGCAGTAGAACTTCCGGGACAGAGGAAAAACTGTTTTTT. It yields the protein CASSRTSGTEEKLFF.

This clone was recorded a few times. The chain is built from TRBV30 and TRBJ1-1, with D perhaps matching TRBD1 (5 bases). This CDR3 contains 13 residues. V was cut by 2 bases and J by 1 base, with 8 bases left in between. CDR1 GTSNPN and CDR2 SVGIG come from the germline V gene (reference sequence). The CDR3 here is CAWSPTANTEAFF. CDR3 DNA: TGTGCCTGGAGTCCGACAGCGAACACTGAAGCTTTCTTT.

The V gene is TRBV6-1, the J gene TRBJ1-4; D call uncertain. This CDR3 contains 16 residues. V lost 0 bases, J lost 4 bases, and 12 bases lay in between. The germline V gene has CDR1 MNHNS and CDR2 SASEGT. The CDR3 bases are TGTGCCAGCAGTGAAGCGTGGGTGGGGAGTAATGAAAAACTGTTTTTT. Its protein product is CASSEAWVGSNEKLFF.

The rearrangement uses TRBV6-5 and TRBJ2-3; 7 nucleotides match TRBD2. CDR3 size: 15 residues. V shed 2 bases and J 4 bases; nucleotides not matched to a gene: 6. Germline-derived CDR1 and CDR2 are MNHEY and SVGAGI. The CDR3 DNA is TGTGCCAGCAGTTACGCGGGAGACAGTGCAGATACGCAGTATTTT. The encoded protein is CASSYAGDSADTQYF.

This clone was observed once. The chain uses TRBV29-1 and TRBJ2-1, with a tentative D call TRBD1 (5 bases). Germline loops: CDR1 SQVTM, CDR2 ANQGSEA. Deletions cut 7 bases from V and 9 bases from J, with 16 bases between. CDR3 length: 12 residues. The CDR3 DNA is TGCAGCGCTGCGCAGGGATTAGGTGAGCAGTTCTTC. It encodes CSAAQGLGEQFF.

Points on this clone: Within the sample, other DNA sequences also encode this same CDR3. The CDR3 sequence is CASSGGQGGNQPQHF. CDR3 bases: TGTGCCAGTAGCGGAGGACAGGGCGGCAATCAGCCCCAGCATTTT. The chain uses TRBV19 and TRBJ1-5, with TRBD1 matching over 8 bases. The CDR3 spans 15 residues. Germline lookup yields CDR1 LNHDA and CDR2 SQIVND (reference sequence). The J segment lost 2 bases and the V segment lost 6 bases, leaving 6 bases of the junction unmatched.

The chain carries TRBV10-2 and TRBJ1-1; D gene unclear. V dropped 4 bases and J dropped 0 bases, with 6 bases sitting between them. The germline CDR1 and CDR2 sequences are WSHSY and SAAADI. This CDR3 spans 13 amino acids. Written as DNA, the CDR3 is TGCGCCAGCAGTGTGACAATGAACACTGAAGCTTTCTTT. It translates to CASSVTMNTEAFF.

This clone showed up just once. This sequence joins TRBV27 and TRBJ1-4; 9 nucleotides agree with TRBD1. The CDR3 extends over 16 amino acids. The germline CDR1 and CDR2 sequences are MNHEY and SMNVEV (reference sequence). V trimming: 2 bases; J trimming: 7 bases; junction bases outside the gene matches: 8. CDR3 sequence reads: CASSLDRGLTTEKLFF. The CDR3 DNA reads as TGTGCCAGCAGTTTAGACAGGGGGTTGACGACTGAAAAACTGTTTTTT.

The chain recombines TRBV30 with TRBJ1-6; TRBD1 might be the D (5 bases). The CDR3 totals 14 residues. V dropped 3 bases and J dropped 10 bases, with 16 bases sitting between them. Per germline, CDR1 GTSNPN and CDR2 SVGIG (reference sequence). CDR3 residues: CAWSNQGAGSPLHF. The CDR3 bases are TGTGCCTGGAGCAATCAGGGTGCTGGATCACCCCTCCACTTT.

The J gene is TRBJ2-5, the V gene TRBV7-3; 8 positions agree with TRBD2. Trimming took 5 bases from V and 1 from J; bases not matched to a gene: 6. CDR3 length: 15 residues. Per germline, CDR1 SGHTA and CDR2 FQGTGA. CDR3 nucleotides: TGTGCCAGCAGCCCGGGAGGGAAGGGCCAAGAGACCCAGTACTTC. Protein product: CASSPGGKGQETQYF.

This clone has only a few counts. The gene calls are TRBV2 and TRBJ2-7, with 9 bases lining up with TRBD2. Losses at the gene ends were 5 bases for V and 0 bases for J; bases not matched to a gene: 2. The CDR3 is made up of 14 amino acids. In germline, CDR1 is SNHLY, CDR2 FYNNEI. The CDR3 DNA reads as TGTGCCAGCAGTCGGACTAGCGTCTCCTACGAGCAGTACTTC. Translating gives CASSRTSVSYEQYF.

The chain has TRBV19 and TRBJ1-1; the D is unclear. The germline V gene encodes CDR1 LNHDA and CDR2 SQIVND (reference sequence). Trimming pared 5 bases from V and 4 bases from J, leaving 17 bases between. The CDR3 loop spans 15 amino acids. CDR3 DNA sequence: TGTGCCAGTAGTTCTCCCCCCCTCGGGATCACTGAAGCTTTCTTT. This codes for CASSSPPLGITEAFF.

The chain has TRBV30 and TRBJ1-2; D is unclear. There are 16 residues in the CDR3. Trimming took off 4 bases at V and 0 bases at J, with 18 bases between the two ends. Germline V gene sequence: CDR1 GTSNPN, CDR2 SVGIG (reference sequence). This chain's CDR3 is CAWTYDSGITNYGYTF. The CDR3 DNA reads as TGTGCCTGGACCTACGACTCCGGGATAACTAACTATGGCTACACCTTC.

The V and J genes are TRBV19 and TRBJ2-2, with TRBD1 matching 7 bases. With 6 bases clipped from V and 0 bases from J, the junction kept 10 bases outside the gene matches. Per germline, CDR1 LNHDA and CDR2 SQIVND (reference sequence). The CDR3 has 17 residues. CDR3 DNA: TGTGCCAGTAGAGCAGGGGGAGAACCCTCGAACACCGGGGAGCTGTTTTTT. Translated: CASRAGGEPSNTGELFF.

The chain combines TRBV6-5 with TRBJ2-5; 7 bases match TRBD1. The CDR3 runs to 14 residues. CDR1 and CDR2 (germline): MNHEY, SVGAGI. Trimming at V came to 7 bases and at J to 4 bases, leaving 9 bases not matched to a gene. CDR3 bases: TGTGCCAGCATCCCAACAGGGGTCCCAGAGACCCAGTACTTC. Encoded protein: CASIPTGVPETQYF.

The V and J genes are TRBV5-1 and TRBJ1-2; D not resolved. CDR3 size: 17 residues. Trimming removed 0 bases at V and 2 bases at J, with 17 bases between. Germline CDR1 and CDR2: SGHRS and YFSETQ. The CDR3 spells CASSLGSVMVVNYGYTF. The CDR3 DNA sequence: TGCGCCAGCAGCTTGGGATCGGTCATGGTCGTGAACTATGGCTACACCTTC.

This clone was observed once. The chain combines TRBV30 with TRBJ2-4; TRBD2 matches 7 bases. The germline V gene encodes CDR1 GTSNPN and CDR2 SVGIG (reference sequence). The V gene end was trimmed by 0 bases and the J gene end by 7 bases; junction bases not matched to a gene: 9. The CDR3 consists of 15 residues. The CDR3 loop reads CAWSVSPGRGNIQYF. CDR3 coding DNA: TGTGCCTGGAGTGTCAGTCCGGGGCGGGGGAACATTCAGTACTTC.

This chain uses TRBV20-1 with TRBJ1-5; D gene unclear. Germline CDR1 is DFQATT and CDR2 is SNEGSKA (reference sequence). The CDR3 covers 16 residues. V lost 3 bases and J 1 base, leaving 16 bases between the germline ends. The CDR3 DNA sequence: TGCAGTGCTAGTCGAAACTTAGGAGGGAGCAATCAGCCCCAGCATTTT. This codes for CSASRNLGGSNQPQHF.

The V gene is TRBV7-8, the J gene TRBJ2-7; 10 bases line up with TRBD2. The V and J ends lost 6 bases and 1 base, in that order; junction bases with no gene match: 9. The length of the CDR3 is 16 residues. CDR1 and CDR2 from the germline V gene are SGHVS and FQNEAQ. CDR3 sequence (DNA): TGTGCCAGCAGTTCTACCGGGACTAGCGTTTCCTACGAGCAGTACTTC. Amino acid sequence: CASSSTGTSVSYEQYF.